Presented here are 23 T cell receptor beta chains from one specimen sequenced in a study of T-cell memory formation after mild COVID-19. Each CDR3 protein gets one entry after TCRdb re-called the 5' RACE reads with MiXCR. Of roughly 350,000 distinct CDR3 sequences in the sample, approximately 13% were seen once. The sample was PBMCs or a T cell subset sorted from them (not recorded which). The source is a man aged 18-30 years who had mild COVID-19 (a few samples of this study predate the infection). Cell type and time point are not known.

The chain joins TRBV7-7 to TRBJ2-5; 9 bases fit TRBD1. The germline V gene encodes CDR1 SSHAT and CDR2 FNYEAQ (reference sequence). This CDR3 has 16 residues. Germline trimming cut 1 base from V and 4 bases from J; bases unmatched to any gene: 7. Written as DNA, the CDR3 is TGTGCCAGCAGCTTAGAGTACAGGGGGCAAGGAGAGACCCAGTACTTC. Its protein product is CASSLEYRGQGETQYF.

The chain is built from TRBV6-2 or TRBV6-3 and TRBJ1-2, with D hard to call. Germline V gene data show CDR1 as MNHEY and CDR2 as SVGEGT. The ends were cut back, 7 bases at V and 8 bases at J, with 14 bases in the middle. CDR3 length: 12 amino acids. The CDR3 loop is CASINGEGGYTF. The CDR3, as DNA: TGTGCCAGCATCAACGGGGAGGGAGGCTACACCTTC.

J is TRBJ2-2 and V is TRBV7-3, with 7 bases lining up with TRBD1. The germline V gene has CDR1 SGHTA and CDR2 FQGTGA. This CDR3 is 14 amino acids long. V shed 4 bases and J 3 bases; nucleotides not matched to a gene: 2. CDR3 sequence reads: CASSSGTDTGELFF. CDR3 sequence (DNA): TGTGCCAGCAGCTCCGGGACAGACACCGGGGAGCTGTTTTTT.

At least ten counts were recorded for this clonotype. The chain has TRBV20-1 and TRBJ2-1; D perhaps matches TRBD2 (5 bases). The CDR3 sequence is 14 residues long. V was cut by 1 base and J by 0 bases, with 7 bases left in between. Germline loops: CDR1 DFQATT, CDR2 SNEGSKA (reference sequence). The CDR3 DNA sequence: TGCAGTGCTAGAGCGGGGAGCTCCTACAATGAGCAGTTCTTC. Protein: CSARAGSSYNEQFF.

V gene TRBV27 combines with J gene TRBJ2-3; 9 nucleotides match TRBD2. CDR3 size: 16 residues. Germline values: CDR1 MNHEY, CDR2 SMNVEV (reference sequence). V was pared by 9 bases and J by 0 bases, with 10 bases of the junction left unmatched. The CDR3 coding sequence is TGTGCCAGTACACGTAGCGGGGGAGCTAGCACAGATACGCAGTATTTT. It encodes CASTRSGGASTDTQYF.

V and J are TRBV5-6 and TRBJ2-1; 9 positions match TRBD2. CDR1 SGHDT and CDR2 YYEEEE come from the germline V gene. With 5 bases clipped from V and 3 bases from J, the junction kept 12 bases outside the gene matches. The CDR3 covers 17 residues. CDR3 protein: CASRLLASGVNYNEQFF. In DNA, the CDR3 is TGTGCCAGCAGACTGTTGGCTAGCGGGGTGAACTACAATGAGCAGTTCTTC.

This chain joins TRBV2 and TRBJ1-1; 7 nucleotides agree with TRBD1. The germline V gene has CDR1 SNHLY and CDR2 FYNNEI. Trimming removed 10 bases from V and 1 base from J; junction bases left unmatched: 15. CDR3 length: 16 amino acids. CDR3 loop: CATNRGSLVWNTEAFF. The CDR3 DNA reads as TGTGCCACAAACAGGGGAAGTTTAGTCTGGAACACTGAAGCTTTCTTT.

This clonotype was counted a few times. This chain links TRBV27 with TRBJ2-3; 10 bases align to TRBD2. Losses at the gene ends were 2 bases for V and 1 base for J; bases not matched to a gene: 3. Germline V CDR1 and CDR2: MNHEY, SMNVEV (reference sequence). This CDR3 contains 16 residues. In nucleotides, the CDR3 is TGTGCCAGCAGTTTAGCTAGCGGGGGAGGCACAGATACGCAGTATTTT. It translates to CASSLASGGGTDTQYF.

This rearrangement joins TRBV20-1 to TRBJ1-6; 7 bases fit TRBD1. V shed 6 bases and J 9 bases; nucleotides not matched to a gene: 11. CDR3 size: 14 residues. In germline, CDR1 is DFQATT, CDR2 SNEGSKA (reference sequence). Here the CDR3 reads CSARRQGSASPLHF. CDR3 bases: TGCAGTGCGAGGCGACAGGGATCAGCTTCACCCCTCCACTTT.

The table lists this clonotype with many counts. The chain has TRBV7-9 and TRBJ2-5; no clear D. CDR1 and CDR2 (germline): SEHNR, FQNEAQ (reference sequence). CDR3 length equals 15 residues. V was clipped by 1 base and J by 4 bases, with 13 bases between them. CDR3: CASSLELSFSETQYF. CDR3 bases: TGTGCCAGCAGCTTAGAACTCTCGTTCTCAGAGACCCAGTACTTC.

This clonotype was observed a handful of times. The J gene is TRBJ1-6, the V gene TRBV4-2; D is perhaps TRBD1 (6 bases). Germline assignment: CDR1 LGHNA and CDR2 YNFKEQ. Trimming left V 0 bases short and J 10 bases short, with 22 bases between. The CDR3 spans 18 residues. This CDR3 reads CASSQERTGIRARSPLHF. CDR3 coding DNA: TGTGCCAGCAGCCAAGAGAGAACAGGGATTCGGGCACGCTCACCCCTCCACTTT.

This CDR3 reads CAISDRGADEQYV. The CDR3 nucleotides are TGTGCCATCAGTGACCGGGGGGCTGACGAGCAGTACGTC. V usage is TRBV10-3 and J usage is TRBJ2-7; maybe TRBD2 (7 bases). CDR1 and CDR2 from the germline V gene are ENHRY and SYGVKD. The V end was cut by 3 bases, the J end by 5 bases, with 11 bases between. The CDR3 has 13 residues.

This sequence joins TRBV10-2 and TRBJ2-6; possibly TRBD1 for D (6 bases). V was cut by 6 bases and J by 0 bases, with 15 bases left in between. In germline, CDR1 is WSHSY, CDR2 SAAADI. The CDR3 spans 17 residues. The CDR3 protein is CASRGWGQSSGANVLTF. In DNA form, the CDR3 reads TGCGCCAGCAGAGGGTGGGGACAAAGCTCTGGGGCCAACGTCCTGACTTTC.

The J gene is TRBJ2-1, the V gene TRBV24-1; 10 nucleotides line up with TRBD2. The CDR3 is made up of 16 amino acids. Looked up from germline, CDR1 is KGHDR and CDR2 is SFDVKD. After removal of 3 bases from V and 8 bases from J, the junction contained 9 bases not matched to a gene. CDR3 protein: CATSDRVAGGFDEQFF. The CDR3 DNA sequence: TGTGCCACCAGTGATAGGGTAGCGGGGGGCTTCGATGAGCAGTTCTTC.

This clonotype occurred a few times. The V and J genes are TRBV9 and TRBJ2-3, with 10 bases lining up with TRBD1. The CDR3 is made up of 15 amino acids. V shed 5 bases, J shed 0 bases, and the junction held 3 bases outside the gene matches. Germline CDR1 is SGDLS and CDR2 is YYNGEE. CDR3 sequence reads: CASRRQGASTDTQYF. CDR3 sequence (DNA): TGTGCCAGCAGAAGACAGGGGGCGAGCACAGATACGCAGTATTTT.

This clonotype was seen more than once but under ten times. The V call is TRBV4-2, the J call TRBJ2-3; 7 bases agree with TRBD2. Germline CDR1 reads LGHNA; CDR2 reads YNFKEQ. The junction had 6 bases not matched to a gene; V was cut back by 0 bases and J by 3 bases. The CDR3 covers 16 residues. The CDR3: CASSQDPFGGTDTQYF. The DNA of the CDR3 is TGTGCCAGCAGCCAAGATCCTTTCGGGGGGACAGATACGCAGTATTTT.

This clonotype was seen only a few times. The gene calls are TRBV18 and TRBJ1-1; a possible D gene is TRBD1 (6 bases). CDR3 length equals 15 residues. The ends were cut back, 3 bases at V and 0 bases at J, with 11 bases in the middle. CDR1 and CDR2 (germline): KGHSH, LQKENI. Here the CDR3 DNA reads TGTGCCAGCTCACCCTGGGGGGCGTTGAACACTGAAGCTTTCTTT. It translates to CASSPWGALNTEAFF. The full variable domain, completed using reference TRBV18 and TRBJ1-1, is NAGVMQNPRHLVRRRGQEARLRCSPMKGHSHVYWYRQLPEEGLKFMVYLQKENIIDESGMPKERFSAEFPKEGPSILRIQQVVRGDSAAYFCASSPWGALNTEAFFGQGTRLTVV.

This clonotype was detected only a few times. The genes are TRBV7-8 and TRBJ2-7, with 8 bases lining up with TRBD1. Trimming took 5 bases from V and 2 from J; bases not matched to a gene: 5. This CDR3 comprises 14 residues. Germline V gene data show CDR1 as SGHVS and CDR2 as FQNEAQ. CDR3 sequence reads: CASSTRTGTYEQYV. The CDR3 coding sequence is TGTGCCAGCAGCACCCGGACAGGGACCTACGAGCAGTACGTC.

This clonotype was recorded a few times. V gene TRBV20-1 combines with J gene TRBJ2-2; TRBD1 aligns across 7 bases. This CDR3 is 13 amino acids long. Trimming removed 7 bases from V and 6 bases from J; junction bases left unmatched: 8. The germline gives CDR1 DFQATT, CDR2 SNEGSKA (reference sequence). Here the CDR3 DNA reads TGCAGTGTCCGACAGGGCGGTGCCGGGGAGCTGTTTTTT. Its protein is CSVRQGGAGELFF.

This clonotype was observed a few times. The chain combines TRBV29-1 with TRBJ2-5; perhaps D is TRBD1 or TRBD2 (5 bases each). Germline V gene data show CDR1 as SQVTM and CDR2 as ANQGSEA. Trimming removed 4 bases at V and 5 bases at J, with 17 bases between. CDR3 size: 14 residues. The chain's CDR3 is CSVGPGSWGETQYF. CDR3 DNA sequence: TGCAGCGTTGGGCCTGGATCGTGGGGGGAGACCCAGTACTTC.

In this sample, this clonotype turned up a few times. The chain is built from TRBV6-5 and TRBJ1-2; TRBD1 agrees at 7 bases. The CDR3 sequence is 13 residues long. J lost 3 bases, V lost 5 bases, and 3 bases had no gene match. Germline V gives CDR1 MNHEY, CDR2 SVGAGI. CDR3 loop: CASSADRDYGYTF. CDR3 bases: TGTGCCAGCAGTGCTGACAGGGACTATGGCTACACCTTC.

The rearrangement uses TRBV5-1 and TRBJ2-3; maybe TRBD1 (5 bases). Germline V CDR1 and CDR2: SGHRS, YFSETQ. The CDR3 runs 17 residues. V shed 0 bases and J shed 3 bases, with 17 bases lying between them. This CDR3 is CASSLVQGFGTTDTQYF. CDR3 DNA sequence: TGCGCCAGCAGCTTGGTTCAGGGTTTTGGAACGACAGATACGCAGTATTTT.

In this sample, this clonotype turned up a few times. The gene calls are TRBV7-2 and TRBJ2-5; D remains ambiguous. Trimming pared 8 bases from V and 4 bases from J, leaving 14 bases between. Germline V gives CDR1 SGHTA, CDR2 FQGNSA. The CDR3 loop spans 13 amino acids. The CDR3 is CASGLPGTETQYF. In DNA form, the CDR3 reads TGTGCCAGCGGCCTTCCTGGTACAGAGACCCAGTACTTC.